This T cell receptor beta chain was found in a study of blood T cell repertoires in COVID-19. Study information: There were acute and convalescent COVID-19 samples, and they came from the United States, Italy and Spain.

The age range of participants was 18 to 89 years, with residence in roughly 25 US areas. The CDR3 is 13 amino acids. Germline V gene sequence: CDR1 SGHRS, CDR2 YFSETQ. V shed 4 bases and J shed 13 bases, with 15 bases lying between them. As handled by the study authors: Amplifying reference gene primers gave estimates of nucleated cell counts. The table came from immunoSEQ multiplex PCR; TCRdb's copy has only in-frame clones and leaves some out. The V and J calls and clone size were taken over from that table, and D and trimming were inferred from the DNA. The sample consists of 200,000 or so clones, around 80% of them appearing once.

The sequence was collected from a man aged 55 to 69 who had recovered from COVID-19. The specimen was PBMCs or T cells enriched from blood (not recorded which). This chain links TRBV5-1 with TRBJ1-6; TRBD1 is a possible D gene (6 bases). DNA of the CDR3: TGCGCCAGCAGCCCCCGCGGGGGCATCCCCCTCCACTTT. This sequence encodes CASSPRGGIPLHF.